Below are 18 T cell receptor beta chains sequenced from a single sample in a study of shared clonotypes between healthy human individuals. Only in-frame clones appear in the TCRdb table, and some are missing; sequencing was by immunoSEQ multiplex PCR. The sample contains 2 million to 2.5 million clones, about 92% of which appear only once. Sequencing was performed on naive CD4+ T cells from PBMCs. Noted subset: CD45RA+ positively selected. The receptors here all came from a man aged 18 to 35 in good health. Some clones in this sample may be carry-over from other donors' samples.

This rearrangement joins TRBV6-1 to TRBJ2-3, with D unresolved. V was clipped by 2 bases and J by 4 bases, with 13 bases between them. The CDR3 covers 15 residues. Germline lookup yields CDR1 MNHNS and CDR2 SASEGT. The CDR3 is CASSEWISPPDTQYF. In DNA, the CDR3 is TGTGCCAGCAGTGAATGGATCAGTCCCCCAGATACGCAGTATTTT.

This chain uses TRBV18 with TRBJ2-7; 9 bases are a match to TRBD1. In germline, CDR1 is KGHSH, CDR2 LQKENI. The CDR3 is 15 residues long. Trimming cost V 3 bases and J 4 bases; bases outside gene matches: 7. Here the CDR3 reads CASSPLRGTGYEQYF. The DNA for the CDR3 is TGTGCCAGCTCACCCCTTCGCGGGACAGGGTACGAGCAGTACTTC.

Of note for this clone: This same CDR3 is encoded by further DNA sequences in the sample. V and J are TRBV10-3 and TRBJ1-5; D is unresolved. Trimming cost V 0 bases and J 4 bases, with 10 bases left between them. The CDR3 contains 15 residues. From germline, CDR1 is ENHRY and CDR2 SYGVKD. The CDR3 sequence: CAISESGGRNQPQHF. CDR3 sequence (DNA): TGTGCCATCAGTGAGTCGGGTGGGCGAAATCAGCCCCAGCATTTT.

This rearrangement joins TRBV7-6 to TRBJ2-3; 12 bases are shared with TRBD2. The V and J ends lost 2 bases and 3 bases, in that order; junction bases with no gene match: 3. This CDR3 region has 16 residues. Per the germline V gene, CDR1 is SGHVS and CDR2 is FNYEAQ. CDR3 bases: TGTGCCAGCAGCTTACTAGCGGGAGGGGAAACAGATACGCAGTATTTT. Protein product: CASSLLAGGETDTQYF.

The genes are TRBV19 and TRBJ1-1, with 9 bases that match TRBD1. This CDR3 has 15 residues. The germline gives CDR1 LNHDA, CDR2 SQIVND (reference sequence). J was trimmed by 2 bases and V by 7 bases; bases with no gene match: 8. CDR3 sequence reads: CASMRSDRGNTEAFF. CDR3 coding DNA: TGTGCCAGTATGCGATCGGACAGGGGAAACACTGAAGCTTTCTTT.

The genes are TRBV30 and TRBJ2-1, with 7 positions matching TRBD2. CDR3 size: 14 residues. V shed 0 bases, J shed 8 bases, and the junction held 7 bases outside the gene matches. Germline CDR1 reads GTSNPN; CDR2 reads SVGIG (reference sequence). The CDR3 DNA is TGTGCCTGGAGTGTGGGGAGCGGGATCTATGAGCAGTTCTTC. This sequence encodes CAWSVGSGIYEQFF. Based on the CDR3 plus reference TRBV30 and TRBJ2-1, the full variable domain is SQTIHQWPATLVQPVGSPLSLECTVEGTSNPNLYWYRQAAGRGLQLLFYSVGIGQISSEVPQNLSASRPQDRQFILSSKKLLLSDSGFYLCAWSVGSGIYEQFFGPGTRLTVL.

The genes are TRBV11-2 and TRBJ2-7, with 10 nucleotides matching TRBD1. The CDR3 contains 15 residues. The trim removed 6 bases at V and 3 bases at J, leaving 8 bases unmatched. CDR1 is SGHAT and CDR2 is FQNNGV in the germline V gene. CDR3 nucleotides: TGTGCCAGCAGTACCCTGCGGGACAGGGGCTACGAGCAGTACTTC. This sequence encodes CASSTLRDRGYEQYF.

The genes are TRBV13 and TRBJ2-2; possible D gene TRBD2, 5 bases. The V end was cut by 5 bases, the J end by 6 bases, with 16 bases between. CDR1 and CDR2 (germline): PRHDT, FYEKMQ (reference sequence). The CDR3 is 15 amino acids. CDR3 loop: CASSRITGWAGELFF. The DNA for the CDR3 is TGTGCCAGCAGCCGCATCACGGGATGGGCCGGGGAGCTGTTTTTT.

The gene calls are TRBV12-5 and TRBJ1-1; D may be TRBD1 (5 bases). This CDR3 contains 17 residues. Germline loops: CDR1 LGHNT, CDR2 FRNRAP. The ends were cut back, 2 bases at V and 4 bases at J, with 20 bases in the middle. The CDR3 protein is CASGLSPRDGRFTEAFF. The DNA of the CDR3 is TGTGCTAGTGGTTTGTCTCCACGGGACGGACGGTTCACTGAAGCTTTCTTT.

The J gene is TRBJ2-7, the V gene TRBV18; D unresolved. Trimming cost V 3 bases and J 6 bases, with 15 bases left between them. The CDR3 has 14 amino acids. The V gene's germline CDR1 is KGHSH and CDR2 LQKENI. CDR3 DNA: TGTGCCAGCTCACCGTACCTGCCTCCTCGCGAGCAGTACTTC. It translates to CASSPYLPPREQYF.

The chain links TRBV30 to TRBJ1-2; D remains unclear. The CDR3 length is 12 residues. Per germline, CDR1 GTSNPN and CDR2 SVGIG (reference sequence). The germline V and J ends were trimmed by 3 bases and 14 bases, with 19 bases remaining between them. The CDR3 loop reads CAWSPSGEGETF. The DNA of the CDR3 is TGTGCCTGGAGCCCTAGCGGGGAGGGAGAAACCTTC. Together with reference TRBV30 and TRBJ1-2, the CDR3 gives the full variable domain: SQTIHQWPATLVQPVGSPLSLECTVEGTSNPNLYWYRQAAGRGLQLLFYSVGIGQISSEVPQNLSASRPQDRQFILSSKKLLLSDSGFYLCAWSPSGEGETFGSGTRLTVV.

The chain recombines TRBV19 with TRBJ1-5; 10 positions agree with TRBD1. This CDR3 region has 15 residues. Germline assignment: CDR1 LNHDA and CDR2 SQIVND (reference sequence). Unmatched junction bases numbered 9, after V lost 7 bases and J lost 6 bases. CDR3 loop: CASKVRGQGTQPQHF. The CDR3 region has the DNA TGTGCCAGTAAAGTCCGGGGACAGGGGACTCAGCCCCAGCATTTT.

About this clone itself: At the DNA level, this CDR3 is encoded by other sequences in the same sample as well. The V gene is TRBV2, the J gene TRBJ2-7; D is perhaps TRBD1 (6 bases). The germline V and J ends were trimmed by 6 bases and 1 base, with 7 bases remaining between them. Germline V gene data show CDR1 as SNHLY and CDR2 as FYNNEI. CDR3 size: 12 residues. CDR3 protein: CASRGQSYEQYF. The CDR3, as DNA: TGTGCCAGCAGAGGACAGTCCTACGAGCAGTACTTC.

The count of this clone is one. This sequence joins TRBV28 and TRBJ2-1; D remains unclear. Between the trimmed V and J ends, which lost 6 bases and 2 bases, there was a span of 14 bases. Germline V gene data show CDR1 as MDHEN and CDR2 as SYDVKM. There are 15 residues in the CDR3. In DNA, the CDR3 is TGTGCCAGCAGACCCCTCCGTGGGGCCTACAATGAGCAGTTCTTC. Translated, it gives CASRPLRGAYNEQFF. Drawing the rest from reference TRBV28 and TRBJ2-1, the complete variable domain is DVKVTQSSRYLVKRTGEKVFLECVQDMDHENMFWYRQDPGLGLRLIYFSYDVKMKEKGDIPEGYSVSREKKERFSLILESASTNQTSMYLCASRPLRGAYNEQFFGPGTRLTVL.

The chain carries TRBV4-2 and TRBJ1-2; D might be TRBD1 (6 bases). Trimming shortened V by 0 bases and J by 4 bases, and 21 bases separated the two germline ends. Germline values: CDR1 LGHNA, CDR2 YNFKEQ. The CDR3 has 18 amino acids. CDR3 coding DNA: TGTGCCAGCAGCCAAGACTCGGCAGGGGCAACCCAACTCTATGGCTACACCTTC. Its protein product is CASSQDSAGATQLYGYTF.

The J gene is TRBJ2-2, the V gene TRBV19, with TRBD2 as a possible D gene (5 bases). Germline lookup yields CDR1 LNHDA and CDR2 SQIVND (reference sequence). V lost 3 bases and J 4 bases, leaving 12 bases between the germline ends. The CDR3 has 15 amino acids. CDR3: CASSIGQAGTGELFF. In DNA form, the CDR3 reads TGTGCCAGTAGTATCGGGCAGGCGGGCACCGGGGAGCTGTTTTTT.

CDR3 loop: CASSARDKDTQYF. The DNA for the CDR3 is TGTGCCAGCAGCGCCAGGGATAAAGATACGCAGTATTTT. This sequence joins TRBV6-1 and TRBJ2-3, with D perhaps matching TRBD1 (5 bases). CDR1 MNHNS and CDR2 SASEGT come from the germline V gene. V gave up 6 bases and J gave up 5 bases, with 12 bases separating them. This CDR3 region has 13 residues.

The V gene is TRBV15, the J gene TRBJ1-2, with D perhaps TRBD1 (5 bases). Trimming shortened V by 0 bases and J by 5 bases, and 13 bases separated the two germline ends. The germline V gene has CDR1 LNHNV and CDR2 YYDKDF (reference sequence). The CDR3 loop spans 15 amino acids. The CDR3 loop is CATSRDPTVPYGYTF. The CDR3 nucleotides are TGTGCCACCAGCAGAGATCCGACAGTTCCATATGGCTACACCTTC.